This is a list of T cell receptor beta chains from one sample in a study of cytomegalovirus exposure and HLA in healthy donors. Clones were read by immunoSEQ multiplex PCR, and TCRdb kept only the in-frame ones, dropping some. The table has some 210,000 clones, 77% seen once; the top ten hold less than 2.5%. Sequenced input: PBMCs. These receptors originate from a woman under 40 in good health and CMV-seropositive. CDR3s include the opening cysteine and the closing phenylalanine or tryptophan. The order of the fields is V gene, J gene, D gene, clone size, CDR3 protein, CDR3 DNA. A D gene is named only where the DNA matches it firmly. Not all rows give a size; the values are once, few, many and, for expanded clones, a class.

>TRBV4-2|TRBJ2-1|TRBD2|.
CASSQEPSGVYNEQFF
TGTGCCAGCAGCCAAGAACCTAGCGGGGTTTACAATGAGCAGTTCTTC
>TRBV4-2|TRBJ2-1|.|.
CASSPPAAYNEQFF
TGTGCCAGCAGCCCCCCAGCGGCGTACAATGAGCAGTTCTTC
>TRBV10-3|TRBJ2-2|.|.
CATSKWGQGSTGELFF
TGTGCCACCAGTAAATGGGGGCAGGGGAGCACCGGGGAGCTGTTTTTT
>TRBV6-1|TRBJ1-1|.|.
CASSEAGGAFF
TGTGCCAGCAGTGAAGCGGGAGGGGCTTTCTTT
>TRBV6-6|TRBJ1-2|TRBD1|.
CASSYSPTTGEHGYTF
TGTGCCAGCAGTTACTCCCCAACGACAGGGGAGCATGGCTACACCTTC
>TRBV28|TRBJ1-3|.|.
CASSLVAHSVGATIYF
TGTGCCAGCAGTTTGGTGGCGCACAGTGTCGGTGCCACCATATATTTT
>TRBV27|TRBJ2-5|TRBD2|.
CASSLRLAGETQYF
TGTGCCAGCAGTTTACGTTTAGCGGGGGAGACCCAGTACTTC
>TRBV5-1|TRBJ2-4|TRBD2|few
CASSLWGGDIQYF
TGCGCCAGCAGCTTATGGGGAGGGGACATTCAGTACTTC
>TRBV4-2|TRBJ2-1|.|few
CASSQVGDFYNEQFF
TGTGCCAGCAGCCAAGTGGGGGACTTCTACAATGAGCAGTTCTTC
>TRBV21-1|TRBJ2-5|.|.
CASSKGDSQETQYF
TGTGCCAGCAGCAAAGGGGACAGCCAAGAGACCCAGTACTTC